Listed below are T cell receptor beta chains from one sample, sequenced in a study of control samples from healthy donors and cancer patients. Data came from immunoSEQ multiplex PCR; TCRdb stores just in-frame clones and leaves some out. The sample records tens of thousands of clones, roughly nine tenths being singletons. Sequencing was performed on blood. These receptors came from a woman between 50 and 59 years old in good health. The CDR3 runs from the conserved cysteine through the conserved F or W. Fields, in order: clone size, J gene, D gene, V gene, CDR3 protein, CDR3 DNA. A D gene is named only where the DNA matches it firmly. The size of a clone is reported for some rows only, either as once, few or many, or as a class for expanded clones.

.	TRBJ1-3	.	TRBV7-9	CASSFGVAGNTIYF	TGTGCCAGCAGCTTCGGGGTGGCTGGAAACACCATATATTTT
.	TRBJ2-3	.	TRBV25-1	CASNRGTDTQYF	TGTGCCAGCAACAGGGGCACAGATACGCAGTATTTT
.	TRBJ1-2	.	TRBV29-1	CSVVRDGANYGYTF	TGCAGCGTTGTTAGGGACGGCGCTAACTATGGCTACACCTTC
.	TRBJ1-2	.	TRBV6-5	CANVQRYGYTF	TGTGCCAACGTACAGCGGTATGGCTACACCTTC
once	TRBJ1-1	TRBD1	TRBV19	CASSIRTGGQYTEAFF	TGTGCCAGTAGTATACGGACAGGGGGCCAGTACACTGAAGCTTTCTTT
.	TRBJ2-7	.	TRBV15	CATGVGARGSYEQYF	TGTGCCACCGGGGTGGGGGCGAGGGGTTCCTACGAGCAGTACTTC
.	TRBJ1-5	.	TRBV6-2/TRBV6-3	CASSQPFRLPNQPQHF	TGTGCCAGCAGTCAACCTTTCCGGTTACCAAATCAGCCCCAGCATTTT
.	TRBJ1-3	TRBD1	TRBV2	CASSTGQWGLSGNTIYF	TGTGCCAGCAGTACGGGACAGTGGGGCCTCTCTGGAAACACCATATATTTT
.	TRBJ2-7	.	TRBV28	CASSWAGYEQYF	TGTGCCAGCAGTTGGGCGGGTTACGAGCAGTACTTC
.	TRBJ2-3	.	TRBV11-2	CASSRPDSYTQYF	TGTGCCAGCAGCCGCCCGGACTCCTATACGCAGTATTTT
.	TRBJ1-2	TRBD1	TRBV6-6	CASSSQGAYGYTF	TGTGCCAGCAGTTCTCAGGGGGCTTATGGCTACACCTTC
once	TRBJ2-1	.	TRBV5-1	CASSNGGPRNEQFF	TGCGCCAGCAGCAACGGGGGTCCCCGCAATGAGCAGTTCTTC
.	TRBJ1-4	TRBD1	TRBV7-9	CASSYRDRGEKLFF	TGTGCCAGCAGCTATCGGGACAGGGGTGAAAAACTGTTTTTT
.	TRBJ2-7	.	TRBV7-9	CASSLSGSPLGYEQYF	TGTGCCAGCAGCTTATCAGGATCCCCGCTCGGTTACGAGCAGTACTTC
.	TRBJ1-4	TRBD1	TRBV14	CASSLGQGVATNEKLFF	TGTGCCAGCAGCCTGGGACAGGGCGTTGCAACTAATGAAAAACTGTTTTTT
.	TRBJ1-2	.	TRBV4-1	CASSQRGSAGDGYTF	TGCGCCAGCAGCCAGCGGGGCTCCGCAGGGGATGGCTACACCTTC
.	TRBJ2-7	TRBD2	TRBV6-5	CASSRLSGNSYEQYF	TGTGCCAGCAGCCGACTAAGCGGGAATTCCTACGAGCAGTACTTC
.	TRBJ1-1	.	TRBV30	CAWPKWGWNTEAFF	TGTGCCTGGCCAAAGTGGGGGTGGAACACTGAAGCTTTCTTT
.	TRBJ1-1	.	TRBV27	CASSQSRVNTEAFF	TGTGCCAGCAGCCAATCCCGGGTGAACACTGAAGCTTTCTTT
.	TRBJ1-2	.	TRBV10-3	CAIKDGVYGYTF	TGTGCCATCAAGGACGGCGTTTATGGCTACACCTTC
.	TRBJ2-3	.	TRBV24-1	CATAGTRATQYF	TGTGCCACCGCCGGTACGAGGGCTACGCAGTATTTT
.	TRBJ1-4	.	TRBV10-3	CAIGEVGEKLFF	TGTGCCATCGGCGAAGTGGGGGAAAAACTGTTTTTT
.	TRBJ2-1	TRBD2	TRBV3-1/TRBV3-2	CASSQEPSGVLYNEQFF	TGTGCCAGCAGCCAAGAGCCTAGCGGGGTTCTCTACAATGAGCAGTTCTTC
.	TRBJ2-1	.	TRBV5-1	CASSLGPRSFEQFF	TGCGCCAGCAGCTTGGGCCCAAGGAGCTTTGAGCAGTTCTTC
few	TRBJ2-3	TRBD2	TRBV5-4	CASLQWGGSTDTQYF	TGTGCCTCCCTCCAATGGGGGGGGAGCACAGATACGCAGTATTTT
.	TRBJ2-3	.	TRBV11-3	CASSLGYRELTDTQYF	TGTGCCAGCAGCTTAGGTTATCGCGAACTCACAGATACGCAGTATTTT
.	TRBJ2-2	TRBD2	TRBV6-6	CASRPAGDHTGELFF	TGTGCCAGCAGGCCGGCGGGGGACCACACCGGGGAGCTGTTTTTT
.	TRBJ2-3	.	TRBV24-1	CATSDARPGLVNTQYF	TGTGCCACCAGTGACGCCCGACCGGGACTCGTTAATACGCAGTATTTT
.	TRBJ2-1	TRBD2	TRBV7-3	CASSPTSLAGGAEYNEQFF	TGTGCCAGCAGCCCTACCTCTCTAGCGGGGGGGGCAGAATACAATGAGCAGTTCTTC
.	TRBJ2-3	.	TRBV5-4	CASSLVSDTQYF	TGTGCCAGCAGCTTGGTCTCCGATACGCAGTATTTT
.	TRBJ1-1	.	TRBV28	CASSLGVWNTEAFF	TGTGCCAGCAGTTTGGGTGTTTGGAACACTGAAGCTTTCTTT
.	TRBJ2-3	.	TRBV5-1	CASSAGGTDTQYF	TGCGCCAGCAGCGCCGGGGGCACAGATACGCAGTATTTT
few	TRBJ1-1	.	TRBV15	CATSREIGWAFF	TGTGCCACCAGCAGGGAGATAGGTTGGGCTTTCTTT
once	TRBJ1-2	.	TRBV19	CASSPWTLTGSYGYTF	TGTGCCAGTAGTCCCTGGACACTTACGGGGAGCTATGGCTACACCTTC
.	TRBJ1-3	.	TRBV19	CASEEGSSGNTIYF	TGTGCCAGTGAGGAGGGATCCTCTGGAAACACCATATATTTT
.	TRBJ1-2	.	TRBV10-3	CAISESASFTF	TGTGCCATCAGTGAGTCGGCGAGTTTCACCTTC
.	TRBJ1-4	.	TRBV18	CASSPFQQAATNEKLFF	TGTGCCAGCTCACCATTTCAACAGGCTGCAACTAATGAAAAACTGTTTTTT
.	TRBJ1-2	TRBD1	TRBV5-1	CASSTIPGQGQYNYGYTF	TGCGCCAGCAGCACGATTCCGGGACAGGGCCAGTATAACTATGGCTACACCTTC
.	TRBJ2-2	.	TRBV19	CASRAQGNTGELFF	TGTGCCAGTAGGGCTCAGGGAAACACCGGGGAGCTGTTTTTT
.	TRBJ1-5	.	TRBV11-2	CASSFLEQPGRPQHF	TGTGCCAGCAGCTTCCTCGAACAGCCAGGCCGGCCCCAGCATTTT
.	TRBJ2-2	.	TRBV9	CASSVLLNTGELFF	TGTGCCAGCAGCGTTCTACTAAACACCGGGGAGCTGTTTTTT
.	TRBJ1-5	.	TRBV28	CASSLGGGLQPQHF	TGTGCCAGCAGTCTGGGTGGAGGCCTACAGCCCCAGCATTTT
.	TRBJ2-3	.	TRBV11-2	CASSKRAGGTDTQYF	TGTGCCAGCAGTAAAAGGGCAGGGGGCACAGATACGCAGTATTTT
.	TRBJ2-7	.	TRBV28	CASSLQWEQYF	TGTGCCAGCAGTTTACAGTGGGAGCAGTACTTC
.	TRBJ2-7	.	TRBV19	CASSISEGYEQYF	TGTGCCAGTAGTATTAGTGAAGGATACGAGCAGTACTTC
.	TRBJ2-3	.	TRBV19	CASSIFGGGADTQYF	TGTGCCAGTAGTATTTTCGGAGGGGGGGCAGATACGCAGTATTTT
.	TRBJ1-5	.	TRBV19	CARNQPQHF	TGTGCCAGGAATCAGCCCCAGCATTTT
few	TRBJ1-5	.	TRBV28	CASRKQGNQPQHF	TGTGCCAGCAGGAAACAGGGCAATCAGCCCCAGCATTTT
.	TRBJ2-3	.	TRBV28	CASSLPRGITDTQYF	TGTGCCAGCAGTTTGCCCCGGGGGATCACAGATACGCAGTATTTT
.	TRBJ1-6	.	TRBV28	CASRKDSSYNSPLHF	TGTGCCAGCAGGAAGGATAGCTCCTATAATTCACCCCTCCACTTT
.	TRBJ1-1	TRBD1	TRBV4-3	CASRNQPGQGSTEAFF	TGCGCCAGCAGAAACCAACCGGGACAGGGGTCCACTGAAGCTTTCTTT
.	TRBJ1-3	TRBD1	TRBV28	CASSSGQGITGNTIYF	TGTGCCAGCAGTTCGGGACAGGGGATCACTGGAAACACCATATATTTT